This entry lists 22 T cell receptor beta chains sequenced from one sample in a study of shared clonotypes between healthy human individuals. The protocol was immunoSEQ multiplex PCR, while the TCRdb copy is restricted to in-frame clones and leaves out a portion. Of nearly 500,000 clones in the sample, roughly four fifths were seen once. The specimen was PBMCs. These receptors all come from a middle-aged woman in good health. Some clones in this sample may be carry-over from other donors' samples.

This chain joins TRBV10-3 and TRBJ2-7; TRBD1 agrees at 8 bases. Germline-derived CDR1 and CDR2 are ENHRY and SYGVKD. The V segment lost 3 bases and the J segment 3 bases; nucleotides outside the gene matches: 13. The CDR3 extends over 17 amino acids. The CDR3 region is CAISESQGANNYYEQYF. Written as DNA, the CDR3 is TGTGCCATCAGTGAAAGTCAGGGGGCGAACAATTACTACGAGCAGTACTTC.

This chain joins TRBV28 and TRBJ1-4; D not certain. Trimming pared 8 bases from V and 0 bases from J, leaving 13 bases between. The CDR3 has 15 amino acids. From germline, CDR1 is MDHEN and CDR2 SYDVKM. The CDR3 DNA follows: TGTGCCAGCGTACATGCGGGTGCAACTAATGAAAAACTGTTTTTT. It encodes CASVHAGATNEKLFF.

CDR3 in DNA: TGTGCCAGCAGCCCCAGGGCAGGGTTCACCGGGGAGCTGTTTTTT. This translates into CASSPRAGFTGELFF. The V and J genes are TRBV5-8 and TRBJ2-2; a weak D match, TRBD1 (5 bases). This CDR3 is 15 amino acids long. The V and J ends lost 4 bases and 4 bases respectively, with 14 bases between them. Germline assignment: CDR1 SGHTS and CDR2 YDEGEE.

This sequence joins TRBV11-2 and TRBJ2-5; TRBD1 agrees at 10 bases. V lost 5 bases, J lost 2 bases, and 8 bases stayed unmatched. The CDR3 contains 16 residues. The V gene's germline CDR1 is SGHAT and CDR2 FQNNGV. CDR3 sequence: CASSRGQGNIQETQYF. DNA of the CDR3: TGTGCCAGCAGCCGGGGACAGGGGAATATACAAGAGACCCAGTACTTC.

This clone was counted only a few times. V usage is TRBV7-3 and J usage is TRBJ2-3; 10 positions agree with TRBD2. The CDR3 is made up of 16 amino acids. With 5 bases clipped from V and 0 bases from J, the junction kept 5 bases outside the gene matches. The V gene's germline CDR1 is SGHTA and CDR2 FQGTGA. In DNA form, the CDR3 reads TGTGCCAGCAGCCTCCAGACTAGCGGGAGCACAGATACGCAGTATTTT. Amino acid sequence: CASSLQTSGSTDTQYF.

With respect to this clone: Other DNA sequences in the sample encode the same CDR3. J is TRBJ2-7 and V is TRBV18; D gene unclear. The V gene lost 3 bases and the J gene lost 6 bases, with 12 bases spanning the gap. Looked up from germline, CDR1 is KGHSH and CDR2 is LQKENI. The CDR3 totals 13 residues. CDR3 in amino acids: CASSPSGSGEQYF. The CDR3 bases are TGTGCCAGCTCACCTTCCGGTTCGGGCGAGCAGTACTTC.

V gene TRBV19 combines with J gene TRBJ2-1; 10 bases align to TRBD1. Germline CDR1 is LNHDA and CDR2 is SQIVND (reference sequence). This CDR3 has 15 amino acids. V lost 2 bases, J lost 8 bases, and 6 bases stayed unmatched. Here the CDR3 DNA reads TGTGCCAGTAGTATAAGGACGGGGACAGGGGATGAGCAGTTCTTC. It is translated as CASSIRTGTGDEQFF.

A few counts support this clone. This CDR3 is also generated by other DNA sequences in the sample. The J gene is TRBJ2-5, the V gene TRBV15; 7 bases are a match to TRBD1. The CDR3 totals 14 residues. Germline V gene sequence: CDR1 LNHNV, CDR2 YYDKDF (reference sequence). Germline trimming cut 0 bases from V and 4 bases from J; bases unmatched to any gene: 2. The CDR3 spells CATSRDRTGETQYF. The CDR3 region has the DNA TGTGCCACCAGCAGAGACAGGACAGGAGAGACCCAGTACTTC.

This chain links TRBV4-3 with TRBJ2-7; 7 bases match TRBD2. J was trimmed by 2 bases and V by 4 bases; bases with no gene match: 5. From germline, CDR1 is LGHNA and CDR2 YSLEER. The CDR3 length is 14 residues. CDR3 amino acids: CASSPGLGAYEQYF. The CDR3 region has the DNA TGCGCCAGCAGCCCAGGACTAGGCGCCTACGAGCAGTACTTC.

This clone was detected once. A far larger clone is one nucleotide away, so this likely arose from a read error. The chain carries TRBV13 and TRBJ2-7, with TRBD2 matching over 8 bases. Germline CDR1 PRHDT, CDR2 FYEKMQ (reference sequence). The length of the CDR3 is 16 residues. This chain's CDR3 is CASGLGASGGTYEQYF. The CDR3, as DNA: TGTGCCAGCGGCTTAGGAGCGAGCGGGGGAACCTACGAGCAGTACTTC.

This chain joins TRBV5-6 and TRBJ1-4; the D is unclear. V was pared by 0 bases and J by 8 bases, with 17 bases between. Germline V gene lookup returns CDR1 SGHDT and CDR2 YYEEEE. The CDR3 covers 16 residues. The CDR3 loop reads CASSLEVGSPREKLFF. CDR3 DNA: TGTGCCAGCAGCTTGGAAGTCGGCTCGCCCCGAGAAAAACTGTTTTTT.

The chain recombines TRBV2 with TRBJ1-1, with D unclear. The ends were cut back, 5 bases at V and 0 bases at J, with 10 bases in the middle. CDR1 is SNHLY and CDR2 is FYNNEI in the germline V gene. The CDR3 is made up of 14 amino acids. The CDR3 DNA is TGTGCCAGCAGTATGACGGCCATGAACACTGAAGCTTTCTTT. Protein: CASSMTAMNTEAFF.

The V and J genes are TRBV11-2 and TRBJ2-2, with D possibly TRBD2 on 7 matching bases. V was shortened by 4 bases and J by 2 bases, with 17 bases between the two germline ends. CDR1 is SGHAT, CDR2 FQNNGV, per germline. There are 17 residues in the CDR3. The CDR3 here is CASSSLGGRTNTGELFF. For the CDR3, the DNA is TGTGCCAGCAGCTCCCTGGGGGGGCGGACAAACACCGGGGAGCTGTTTTTT.

The chain couples TRBV27 to TRBJ2-7, with TRBD2 identical over 11 bases. This CDR3 is built from 17 residues. Germline-derived CDR1 and CDR2 are MNHEY and SMNVEV (reference sequence). J was trimmed by 0 bases and V by 5 bases; bases with no gene match: 9. CDR3 nucleotide sequence: TGTGCCAGCAGTCTCCTCACTAGCGGGGGCAGCTCCTACGAGCAGTACTTC. This translates into CASSLLTSGGSSYEQYF.

There are a few counts of this clone. CDR3 sequence reads: CAWKHHSGNTIYF. The CDR3 nucleotides read TGTGCCTGGAAGCACCACTCTGGAAACACCATATATTTT. This chain connects TRBV30 to TRBJ1-3; D gene uncertain. The CDR3 is made up of 13 amino acids. Trimming removed 4 bases from V and 0 bases from J, with 7 bases in between. The germline V gene has CDR1 GTSNPN and CDR2 SVGIG (reference sequence).

Many counts were recorded for this clone. Here the CDR3 DNA reads TGTGCTCACAGTTTATCCCAGGGGGCTGGCAAAAACATTCAGTACTTC. This gives the protein CAHSLSQGAGKNIQYF. The V and J genes are TRBV28 and TRBJ2-4; 8 nucleotides align to TRBD1. The CDR3 runs to 16 residues. Germline V gives CDR1 MDHEN, CDR2 SYDVKM.

The gene calls are TRBV5-4 and TRBJ2-7; D not certain. Germline V gene lookup returns CDR1 SGHNT and CDR2 YYREEE (reference sequence). The CDR3 consists of 13 residues. V was pared by 1 base and J by 0 bases, with 5 bases between. The CDR3 DNA sequence: TGTGCCAGCAGCTTGTGGAGCTCCTACGAGCAGTACTTC. Its translation: CASSLWSSYEQYF.

The J gene is TRBJ1-6, the V gene TRBV30, with D unclear. There are 12 residues in the CDR3. V was cut by 0 bases and J by 10 bases, with 7 bases left in between. Germline-derived CDR1 and CDR2 are GTSNPN and SVGIG (reference sequence). CDR3 bases: TGTGCCTGGAGTGTACGCTTCTCACCCCTCCACTTT. Encoded protein: CAWSVRFSPLHF.

The chain has TRBV28 and TRBJ2-3, with D perhaps TRBD1 or TRBD2 (6 bases each). V lost 8 bases to trimming and J lost 0 bases, with 12 bases between them. This CDR3 contains 14 residues. CDR1 and CDR2 from the germline V gene are MDHEN and SYDVKM. CDR3 sequence: CASFSGASTDTQYF. In nucleotides, the CDR3 is TGTGCCAGCTTCTCGGGGGCCAGCACAGATACGCAGTATTTT. Full variable domain (outside the CDR3, taken from reference TRBV28 and TRBJ2-3): DVKVTQSSRYLVKRTGEKVFLECVQDMDHENMFWYRQDPGLGLRLIYFSYDVKMKEKGDIPEGYSVSREKKERFSLILESASTNQTSMYLCASFSGASTDTQYFGPGTRLTVL.

The chain employs TRBV1 and TRBJ2-7. TRBV1 is described as a pseudogene. The CDR3 runs 17 residues. CDR3 DNA: TGCACCAGCAGCCAAGAACTTGGACGGGCCCGCTCCTACGAGCAGTACTTC. Translated, it gives CTSSQELGRARSYEQYF.

The chain is built from TRBV7-2 and TRBJ1-2; no clear D. Trimming pared 4 bases from V and 4 bases from J, leaving 10 bases between. The CDR3 runs to 13 residues. Germline V gene data show CDR1 as SGHTA and CDR2 as FQGNSA. The CDR3 DNA sequence: TGTGCCAGCAGCTCGAGTATCACCTATGGCTACACCTTC. Its translation: CASSSSITYGYTF.

This clone appeared a few times. The chain employs TRBV5-6 and TRBJ2-7; 9 bases map to TRBD1. This CDR3 has 15 residues. Losses at the gene ends were 4 bases for V and 4 bases for J; bases not matched to a gene: 9. Germline V lookup: CDR1 SGHDT, CDR2 YYEEEE. CDR3 bases: TGTGCCAGCAGCCGAGACTACAGGGGGCAATACGAGCAGTACTTC. Translation gives CASSRDYRGQYEQYF.